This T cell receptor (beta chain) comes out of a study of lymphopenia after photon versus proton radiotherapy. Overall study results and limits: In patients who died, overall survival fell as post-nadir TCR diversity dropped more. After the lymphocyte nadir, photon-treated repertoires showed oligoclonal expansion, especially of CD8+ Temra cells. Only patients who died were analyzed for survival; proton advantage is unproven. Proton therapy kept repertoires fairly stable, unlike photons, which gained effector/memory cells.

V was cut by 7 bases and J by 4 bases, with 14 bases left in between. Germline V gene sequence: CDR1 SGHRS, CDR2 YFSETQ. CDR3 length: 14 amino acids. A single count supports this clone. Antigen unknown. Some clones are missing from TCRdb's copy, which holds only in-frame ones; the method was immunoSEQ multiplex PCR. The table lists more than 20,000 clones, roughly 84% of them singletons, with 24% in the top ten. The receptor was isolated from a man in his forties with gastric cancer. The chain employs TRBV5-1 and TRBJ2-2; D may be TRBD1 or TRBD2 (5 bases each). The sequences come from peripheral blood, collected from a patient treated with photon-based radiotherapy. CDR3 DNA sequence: TGCGCCAGCGGCCCCGGGACCATCACCGGGGAGCTGTTTTTT. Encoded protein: CASGPGTITGELFF. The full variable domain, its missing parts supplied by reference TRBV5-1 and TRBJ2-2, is KAGVTQTPRYLIKTRGQQVTLSCSPISGHRSVSWYQQTPGQGLQFLFEYFSETQRNKGNFPGRFSGRQFSNSRSEMNVSTLELGDSALYLCASGPGTITGELFFGEGSRLTVL.